This T cell receptor (beta chain) was recovered during a study of CD8+ T cells in alopecia areata. Study context: Treated patients swallowed 5 to 10 mg of oral tofacitinib twice daily. Study-wide findings and caveats: Sequencing of scalp samples also captures resident alphabeta T cells of normal skin.

With regard to this clone: Its antigen is not identified.

Reverse transcription of extracted RNA yielded cDNA, which provided the sequencing template. Only in-frame clones appear in the TCRdb table, and some are missing; sequencing was by immunoSEQ multiplex PCR. The profile shows a few hundred thousand clones, less than 80% of them singletons. Peripheral blood and lesional scalp punch biopsies came from alopecia areata patients. Germline V gene lookup returns CDR1 SGHRS and CDR2 YFSETQ. The CDR3 contains 16 residues. Trimming took 3 bases from V and 3 from J, leaving 15 bases between them. The origin of this receptor is a human donor with alopecia areata. The specimen was CD4+ T cells sorted from blood, collected at week 0. This chain uses TRBV5-1 with TRBJ2-2, with a tentative D call TRBD1 (6 bases). In DNA, the CDR3 is TGCGCCAGCAGCTGGGGGCTCCTTCCCGACACCGGGGAGCTGTTTTTT. Encoded protein: CASSWGLLPDTGELFF. The full variable domain, in which reference TRBV5-1 and TRBJ2-2 provide the parts outside the CDR3, is KAGVTQTPRYLIKTRGQQVTLSCSPISGHRSVSWYQQTPGQGLQFLFEYFSETQRNKGNFPGRFSGRQFSNSRSEMNVSTLELGDSALYLCASSWGLLPDTGELFFGEGSRLTVL.